The 25 T cell receptor beta chains given below trace back to one sample, sequenced in a study of identical twins. Each CDR3 protein is one row after TCRdb ran MiXCR on the 5' RACE reads. The data show 460,000 or so distinct CDR3 sequences, with about 14% seen just once and over 0.5% held by the top ten. A further study also used this sample, focusing on yellow fever vaccine responses in identical twins.

The specimen was CD4+ T cells sorted from blood. Every receptor here comes from a woman aged 18 to 35 in good health.

This chain connects TRBV7-2 to TRBJ2-1, with D possibly TRBD2 on 7 matching bases. Looked up from germline, CDR1 is SGHTA and CDR2 is FQGNSA. Trimming pared 5 bases from V and 0 bases from J, leaving 14 bases between. The CDR3 is 16 amino acids. The CDR3 DNA reads as TGTGCCAGCAGCCCGCGTCGGGGGGCCTCCTACAATGAGCAGTTCTTC. Its protein is CASSPRRGASYNEQFF.

This chain uses TRBV27 with TRBJ2-7; 8 nucleotides align to TRBD1. The CDR3 has 16 amino acids. Germline CDR1 and CDR2: MNHEY and SMNVEV (reference sequence). V gave up 4 bases and J gave up 0 bases; unmatched junction bases: 8. The CDR3 DNA is TGTGCCAGCAGTTACAACAGGGGGATGAGCTCCTACGAGCAGTACTTC. It codes for CASSYNRGMSSYEQYF.

The table lists this clonotype with many counts. The CDR3 sequence: CASRPGDRGRETQYF. For the CDR3, the DNA is TGTGCCAGCAGACCAGGCGACAGGGGAAGAGAGACCCAGTACTTC. The chain links TRBV12-3 or TRBV12-4 to TRBJ2-5, with 8 bases matching TRBD1. This CDR3 comprises 15 residues. With V trimmed by 6 bases and J by 4 bases, 10 bases remained unmatched.

The chain recombines TRBV7-9 with TRBJ2-5; weak D call: TRBD2 (5 bases). Germline V gives CDR1 SEHNR, CDR2 FQNEAQ (reference sequence). V was trimmed by 4 bases and J by 5 bases, leaving 14 bases between them. CDR3 length equals 14 residues. This chain's CDR3 is CASSSPAAGETQYF. The CDR3 nucleotides read TGTGCCAGCAGCTCTCCAGCGGCCGGCGAGACCCAGTACTTC.

This clonotype has more than one count but fewer than ten. The V gene is TRBV4-2, the J gene TRBJ1-6, with 7 bases matching TRBD1. Per the germline V gene, CDR1 is LGHNA and CDR2 is YNFKEQ. The V gene end was trimmed by 1 base and the J gene end by 5 bases; junction bases not matched to a gene: 5. This CDR3 has 16 amino acids. CDR3 region: CASSQGDRVHNSPLHF. CDR3 DNA: TGTGCCAGCAGCCAAGGGGACAGAGTCCATAATTCACCCCTCCACTTT.

This clonotype was seen at least ten times. The chain combines TRBV4-3 with TRBJ2-2; no firm D call. Germline V lookup: CDR1 LGHNA, CDR2 YSLEER. The CDR3 is made up of 13 amino acids. Trimming removed 2 bases at V and 7 bases at J, with 8 bases between. In nucleotides, the CDR3 is TGCGCCAGCAGCCAAATCCGGTACGGGGAGCTGTTTTTT. Its translation: CASSQIRYGELFF.

The rearrangement uses TRBV28 and TRBJ1-6, with 8 bases that match TRBD1. Germline values: CDR1 MDHEN, CDR2 SYDVKM. This CDR3 is built from 14 residues. Trimming at V came to 5 bases and at J to 6 bases, leaving 3 bases not matched to a gene. CDR3 sequence (DNA): TGTGCCAGCAGTCGGGACAGGATTAATTCACCCCTCCACTTT. Amino acid sequence: CASSRDRINSPLHF.

There are many counts of this clonotype. This sequence joins TRBV29-1 and TRBJ2-3; D possibly corresponds to TRBD1 (6 bases). CDR1 is SQVTM, CDR2 ANQGSEA, per germline. Trimming removed 3 bases from V and 1 base from J, with 11 bases in between. This CDR3 region has 14 residues. CDR3 loop: CSVERAGGTDTQYF. The DNA of the CDR3 is TGCAGCGTTGAGAGGGCAGGGGGCACAGATACGCAGTATTTT.

The V and J genes are TRBV6-1 and TRBJ1-5; 7 nucleotides agree with TRBD1. The CDR3 consists of 14 residues. Germline V gene sequence: CDR1 MNHNS, CDR2 SASEGT. The V segment lost 6 bases and the J segment 4 bases; nucleotides outside the gene matches: 6. The CDR3: CASRRGQDNQPQHF. The CDR3 nucleotides read TGTGCCAGCAGACGAGGACAGGATAATCAGCCCCAGCATTTT.

This clonotype has just a few counts. This chain connects TRBV20-1 to TRBJ2-7; no clear D gene. Deletions cut 3 bases from V and 7 bases from J, with 13 bases between. The CDR3 sequence is 12 residues long. Per the germline V gene, CDR1 is DFQATT and CDR2 is SNEGSKA (reference sequence). CDR3 DNA: TGCAGTGCTAGCCAGTCTAAATCAGAGCAGTACTTC. Amino acid sequence: CSASQSKSEQYF.

The CDR3 region has the DNA TGTGCCACCAGCAGCATGCTACTAGCGGGCAGCACAGATACGCAGTATTTT. This encodes CATSSMLLAGSTDTQYF. The chain combines TRBV15 with TRBJ2-3, with 9 nucleotides matching TRBD2. The junction had 7 bases not matched to a gene; V was cut back by 3 bases and J by 0 bases. CDR3 size: 17 residues. CDR1 and CDR2 from the germline V gene are LNHNV and YYDKDF (reference sequence).

This clonotype was detected a few times. This rearrangement joins TRBV9 to TRBJ1-6, with 9 bases matching TRBD1. The CDR3 runs 15 residues. Germline V gene sequence: CDR1 SGDLS, CDR2 YYNGEE. Losses at the gene ends were 3 bases for V and 9 bases for J; bases not matched to a gene: 7. The CDR3 nucleotides are TGTGCCAGCAGCGACGGGACAGGGAACATTTCACCCCTCCACTTT. Translating gives CASSDGTGNISPLHF.

This chain links TRBV20-1 with TRBJ2-1; 8 nucleotides line up with TRBD2. This CDR3 has 14 residues. The ends lost 6 bases at V and 4 bases at J; junction bases unmatched: 8. Germline V gene lookup returns CDR1 DFQATT and CDR2 SNEGSKA (reference sequence). CDR3 sequence (DNA): TGCAGTGCCCAAAGTCCTAGCGGGTACAATGAGCAGTTCTTC. Translation gives CSAQSPSGYNEQFF.

A note on this clonotype: It is likely a read error, because the conserved phenylalanine at the end of the CDR3 is missing. The chain employs TRBV20-1 and TRBJ2-7, with a weak D call TRBD2 (5 bases). V dropped 1 base and J dropped 4 bases, with 14 bases sitting between them. The CDR3 totals 14 residues. In germline, CDR1 is DFQATT, CDR2 SNEGSKA (reference sequence). This CDR3 is CSARASYGSYEQYL. The CDR3 DNA reads as TGCAGTGCTAGAGCCTCCTATGGGAGTTACGAGCAGTACCTC.

This clonotype has only a few counts. CDR3 region: CASSYPGSGNSPLHF. CDR3 coding DNA: TGTGCCAGCAGCTACCCGGGGTCCGGTAATTCACCCCTCCACTTT. V usage is TRBV5-5 and J usage is TRBJ1-6; D not certain. Germline V lookup: CDR1 SGHKS, CDR2 YYEKEE (reference sequence). Trimming cost V 3 bases and J 6 bases, with 13 bases left between them. This CDR3 has 15 residues.

This clonotype was seen a few times. The rearrangement uses TRBV9 and TRBJ2-3, with D perhaps matching TRBD1 (5 bases). Germline CDR1 is SGDLS and CDR2 is YYNGEE. CDR3 size: 16 residues. The V end lost 0 bases, the J end lost 1 base, and 12 bases lay between the germline ends. CDR3 loop: CASSVGGRGGTDTQYF. The CDR3 DNA reads TGTGCCAGCAGCGTAGGAGGTAGGGGTGGCACAGATACGCAGTATTTT.

The chain uses TRBV14 and TRBJ2-5; 13 nucleotides align to TRBD2. Germline V lookup: CDR1 SGHDN, CDR2 FVKESK. The V gene end was trimmed by 4 bases and the J gene end by 12 bases; junction bases not matched to a gene: 2. The CDR3 has 12 residues. Here the CDR3 DNA reads TGTGCCAGCAGCCCCGGACTAGCGGGGGAGTACTTC. Its protein product is CASSPGLAGEYF.

This clonotype came up a few times. The chain has TRBV7-8 and TRBJ1-3, with a possible D match to TRBD1 (6 bases). The germline CDR1 and CDR2 sequences are SGHVS and FQNEAQ. The CDR3 sequence is 12 residues long. The V end lost 1 base, the J end lost 12 bases, and 10 bases lay between the germline ends. CDR3: CASSLEAGHIYF. CDR3 DNA: TGTGCCAGCAGCTTAGAGGCGGGACACATATATTTT. Together with reference TRBV7-8 and TRBJ1-3, the CDR3 gives the full variable domain: GAGVSQSPRYKVAKRGQDVALRCDPISGHVSLFWYQQALGQGPEFLTYFQNEAQLDKSGLPSDRFFAERPEGSVSTLKIQRTQQEDSAVYLCASSLEAGHIYFGEGSWLTVV.

This clonotype was counted a few times. This chain joins TRBV24-1 and TRBJ2-1; TRBD2 matches at 7 bases. The CDR3 sequence is 20 residues long. With V trimmed by 0 bases and J by 7 bases, 20 bases remained unmatched. Germline V gene lookup returns CDR1 KGHDR and CDR2 SFDVKD. CDR3 loop: CATSDLGSRAVSREGNEQFF. In DNA form, the CDR3 reads TGTGCCACCAGTGATTTGGGTTCACGAGCGGTAAGCAGGGAGGGGAATGAGCAGTTCTTC.

This clonotype was observed a handful of times. One end of the junction does not line up with germline, which may come from a read error. The V and J genes are TRBV3-1 and TRBJ2-1; D gene uncertain. The CDR3 length is 20 residues. Per the germline V gene, CDR1 is LGHDT and CDR2 is YNNKEL (reference sequence). The DNA for the CDR3 is TGTGCCACCAGCCAAGGTAGTCCTTTCGCTATGCAGATATCCTACAATGAGCAGTTCTTC. Encoded protein: CATSQGSPFAMQISYNEQFF.

The V gene is TRBV11-3, the J gene TRBJ2-2, with a weak D call TRBD2 (5 bases). With 6 bases removed from V and 4 bases from J, the gap between germline ends came to 15 bases. The V gene's germline CDR1 is SGHNT and CDR2 YENEEA. This CDR3 is 15 amino acids long. DNA of the CDR3: TGTGCCAGCAGTTCGGAGGTGTCGGGCACCGGGGAGCTGTTTTTT. As protein: CASSSEVSGTGELFF.

This clonotype was seen a few times. The gene calls are TRBV18 and TRBJ2-5; 10 bases line up with TRBD2. This CDR3 has 16 residues. J gave up 1 base and V 6 bases, and 8 bases lay outside the gene matches. CDR1 KGHSH and CDR2 LQKENI come from the germline V gene. CDR3 DNA sequence: TGTGCCAGCTCCCCCCAGCGGGGGGGCCTCCAAGAGACCCAGTACTTC. It is translated as CASSPQRGGLQETQYF.

The rearrangement links TRBV29-1 to TRBJ2-7; tentatively, D is TRBD1 (6 bases). Looked up from germline, CDR1 is SQVTM and CDR2 is ANQGSEA. The V end was cut by 5 bases, the J end by 1 base, with 15 bases between. The CDR3 runs 14 residues. The CDR3 bases are TGCAGCGTTCAAGGGGGTAGGGGGTCCTACGAGCAGTACTTC. This encodes CSVQGGRGSYEQYF.

This clonotype was seen a handful of times. The chain carries TRBV9 and TRBJ1-5; D is ambiguous. V was trimmed by 0 bases and J by 3 bases, leaving 4 bases between them. CDR1 SGDLS and CDR2 YYNGEE come from the germline V gene. There are 13 residues in the CDR3. CDR3 region: CASSVDINQPQHF. The CDR3 coding sequence is TGTGCCAGCAGCGTAGACATCAATCAGCCCCAGCATTTT.

The chain is built from TRBV28 and TRBJ1-1; D remains ambiguous. The CDR3 loop spans 12 amino acids. Germline V gene sequence: CDR1 MDHEN, CDR2 SYDVKM. Trimming stripped 6 bases from V and 5 bases from J, with 10 bases between. The CDR3 reads CASRKGGTEAFF. The CDR3, as DNA: TGTGCCAGCAGAAAAGGCGGAACTGAAGCTTTCTTT.